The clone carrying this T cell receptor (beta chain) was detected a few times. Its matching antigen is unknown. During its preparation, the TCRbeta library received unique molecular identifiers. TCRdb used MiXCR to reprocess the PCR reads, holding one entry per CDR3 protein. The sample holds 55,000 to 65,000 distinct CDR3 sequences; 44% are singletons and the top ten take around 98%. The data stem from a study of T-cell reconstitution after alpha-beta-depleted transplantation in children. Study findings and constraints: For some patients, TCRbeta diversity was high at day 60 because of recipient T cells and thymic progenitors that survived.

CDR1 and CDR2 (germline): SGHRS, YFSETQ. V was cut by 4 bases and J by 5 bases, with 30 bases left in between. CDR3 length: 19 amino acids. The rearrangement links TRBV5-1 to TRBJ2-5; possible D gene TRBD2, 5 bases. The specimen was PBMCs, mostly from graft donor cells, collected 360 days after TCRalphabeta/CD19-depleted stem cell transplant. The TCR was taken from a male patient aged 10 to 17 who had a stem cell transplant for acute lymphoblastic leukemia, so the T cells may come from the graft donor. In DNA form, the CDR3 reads TGCGCCAGCAGCCATCAGACGGTAGTTGTTAGAGGGAGTCTTGAGACCCAGTACTTC. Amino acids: CASSHQTVVVRGSLETQYF.